This T cell receptor beta chain comes out of a study of glioma-infiltrating T cells. Whole-study results and caveats: Above-expected tissue-blood divergence occurred in all gliomas, most in low-grade ones.

On this clonotype itself: Its specificity is unknown.

Using RNA template, CDR3s of TCR alpha and beta were amplified with iRepertoire arm-PCR. Input was about 85-450 ng of tissue mRNA or PBMC total RNA. TCRdb reanalysed the multiplex PCR reads using MiXCR and keeps one entry per CDR3 protein. This sample has 300,000 to 450,000 distinct CDR3 sequences, with around 45% found just once. There are 13 residues in the CDR3. J lost 7 bases, V lost 3 bases, and 6 bases had no gene match. Germline V gene data show CDR1 as SQVTM and CDR2 as ANQGSEA. The chain couples TRBV29-1 to TRBJ2-1; 7 positions match TRBD2. The sequence was obtained from a human donor with low-grade glioma or glioblastoma, undergoing nonglioma brain surgery, or in good health (not recorded which). Sequencing was carried out using glioma tissue, nonneoplastic brain tissue, or PBMCs (not recorded which). The DNA of the CDR3 is TGCAGCGTTGACCGGGCGGGAGTGAATGAGCAGTTCTTC. Its protein is CSVDRAGVNEQFF.